This passage covers 24 T cell receptor beta chains from one sample sequenced in a study of T cell repertoires in cytomegalovirus infection. In TCRdb, the reads were re-called with MiXCR into one record per CDR3 protein. Altogether 100,000 to 150,000 distinct CDR3 sequences are present, about 10% being singletons, with the ten largest covering over 9.5%. The sample was PBMCs. Receptors were obtained from a human donor in good health (CMV status not recorded). Some clones in this sample may be carry-over from other donors' samples.

The chain links TRBV20-1 to TRBJ1-5, with 9 positions matching TRBD1. With V trimmed by 3 bases and J by 6 bases, 3 bases remained unmatched. From germline, CDR1 is DFQATT and CDR2 SNEGSKA (reference sequence). The CDR3 sequence is 13 residues long. The CDR3 DNA reads as TGCAGTGCTAGGGACAGGGGCACTCAGCCCCAGCATTTT. It codes for CSARDRGTQPQHF.

The table lists this clonotype with a few counts. J is TRBJ1-1 and V is TRBV19; 9 bases map to TRBD1. This CDR3 comprises 15 residues. J was trimmed by 6 bases and V by 5 bases; bases with no gene match: 10. Germline V gene sequence: CDR1 LNHDA, CDR2 SQIVND (reference sequence). As DNA, the CDR3 is TGTGCCAGTAGTGCTCCGGGACAGGGTGTCTCTGAAGCTTTCTTT. This translates into CASSAPGQGVSEAFF.

The V call is TRBV20-1, the J call TRBJ2-7; 13 nucleotides align to TRBD2. V was clipped by 6 bases and J by 6 bases; unmatched bases: 5. The CDR3 is 13 amino acids. The germline V gene has CDR1 DFQATT and CDR2 SNEGSKA (reference sequence). This CDR3 reads CSALTSGGSEQYF. The CDR3 nucleotides read TGCAGTGCCCTGACTAGCGGGGGGTCCGAGCAGTACTTC.

This chain connects TRBV20-1 to TRBJ2-3, with D maybe TRBD2 (6 bases). This CDR3 region has 14 residues. In germline, CDR1 is DFQATT, CDR2 SNEGSKA (reference sequence). V was clipped by 3 bases and J by 8 bases, with 18 bases between them. CDR3 DNA: TGCAGTGCTAGCGTTGCGGGGAGGCAGAGTACGCAGTATTTT. Its protein product is CSASVAGRQSTQYF.

This clonotype showed up many times. The chain has TRBV28 and TRBJ1-1; D unclear. Germline V gene sequence: CDR1 MDHEN, CDR2 SYDVKM. The V gene lost 5 bases and the J gene lost 6 bases, with 7 bases spanning the gap. This CDR3 is built from 11 residues. The CDR3, as DNA: TGTGCCAGCAGTGTTTGGGCTGAAGCTTTCTTT. The encoded protein is CASSVWAEAFF.

This clonotype was detected only a few times. The J gene is TRBJ2-7, the V gene TRBV5-1; 8 bases map to TRBD2. The CDR3 is made up of 13 amino acids. The V segment lost 2 bases and the J segment 5 bases; nucleotides outside the gene matches: 3. Per germline, CDR1 SGHRS and CDR2 YFSETQ. CDR3 bases: TGCGCCAGCAGCTTACAAGCGGGGGACGAGCAGTACTTC. This gives the protein CASSLQAGDEQYF.

In its sample, this clonotype was seen many times. This rearrangement joins TRBV20-1 to TRBJ1-6; D gene ambiguous. The CDR3 is 14 amino acids. Trimming took 5 bases from V and 0 from J, leaving 8 bases between them. CDR1 and CDR2 (germline): DFQATT, SNEGSKA (reference sequence). The CDR3, as DNA: TGCAGTGCTTCAGTGAGCTCCTATAATTCACCCCTCCACTTT. It encodes CSASVSSYNSPLHF.

The table lists this clonotype with many counts. The V and J genes are TRBV7-2 and TRBJ1-2; D is unresolved. This CDR3 has 12 residues. V gave up 5 bases and J gave up 4 bases, with 8 bases separating them. Germline V gene lookup returns CDR1 SGHTA and CDR2 FQGNSA. The CDR3 region is CASSPRLYGYTF. CDR3 coding DNA: TGTGCCAGCAGCCCCCGACTCTATGGCTACACCTTC.

This clonotype has a count of ten or more. This chain links TRBV19 with TRBJ1-3; D is undetermined. This CDR3 spans 14 amino acids. With 3 bases removed from V and 1 base from J, the gap between germline ends came to 7 bases. Germline V lookup: CDR1 LNHDA, CDR2 SQIVND (reference sequence). As DNA, the CDR3 is TGTGCCAGTAGTATGGGAGGTTCTGGAAACACCATATATTTT. It specifies CASSMGGSGNTIYF.

This clonotype has just a few counts. The chain recombines TRBV20-1 with TRBJ2-5; 10 nucleotides agree with TRBD2. Germline trimming cut 3 bases from V and 0 bases from J; bases unmatched to any gene: 10. The CDR3 contains 17 residues. Per germline, CDR1 DFQATT and CDR2 SNEGSKA (reference sequence). CDR3 protein: CSASGVAGGLYQETQYF. The CDR3 DNA reads as TGCAGTGCTAGCGGGGTAGCGGGGGGACTGTACCAAGAGACCCAGTACTTC.

This clonotype was recorded at least ten times. The DNA for the CDR3 is TGTGCCAGCAGCGCCATAAGCGGAGTCACAGATACGCAGTATTTT. Translated, it gives CASSAISGVTDTQYF. The chain carries TRBV7-2 and TRBJ2-3; TRBD2 might be the D (5 bases). Trimming cost V 5 bases and J 2 bases, with 14 bases left between them. In germline, CDR1 is SGHTA, CDR2 FQGNSA. This CDR3 comprises 15 residues.

This clonotype was picked up a small number of times. The V gene is TRBV4-2, the J gene TRBJ1-6, with 7 bases that match TRBD1. Germline V gives CDR1 LGHNA, CDR2 YNFKEQ. The CDR3 contains 15 residues. After removal of 0 bases from V and 9 bases from J, the junction contained 5 bases not matched to a gene. DNA of the CDR3: TGTGCCAGCAGCCAAGACGGGACAGAGGCTTCACCCCTCCACTTT. This encodes CASSQDGTEASPLHF.

Ten or more counts support this clonotype. The V call is TRBV2, the J call TRBJ2-7; a weak D match, TRBD1 (6 bases). The V gene's germline CDR1 is SNHLY and CDR2 FYNNEI. V was cut by 6 bases and J by 2 bases, with 17 bases left in between. There are 15 residues in the CDR3. CDR3 bases: TGTGCCAGCAGCTTAGGCAGGGGACCCGCCTACGAGCAGTACTTC. Protein sequence: CASSLGRGPAYEQYF.

This clonotype has a count of ten or more. The rearrangement links TRBV7-2 to TRBJ2-5; 7 bases match TRBD2. CDR3 size: 16 residues. Germline trimming cut 2 bases from V and 3 bases from J; bases unmatched to any gene: 9. Germline CDR1 and CDR2: SGHTA and FQGNSA. The CDR3 sequence is CASSLRAGRVKETQYF. The CDR3, as DNA: TGTGCCAGCAGCTTAAGAGCGGGACGCGTGAAAGAGACCCAGTACTTC.

The chain uses TRBV20-1 and TRBJ2-3, with 8 bases lining up with TRBD1. The CDR3 consists of 16 residues. With V trimmed by 5 bases and J by 3 bases, 13 bases remained unmatched. Germline loops: CDR1 DFQATT, CDR2 SNEGSKA (reference sequence). CDR3 sequence (DNA): TGCAGTGCTTCCCGACCTGGGACAGGAACTACAGATACGCAGTATTTT. This codes for CSASRPGTGTTDTQYF.

This clonotype was recorded at least ten times. The chain recombines TRBV7-8 with TRBJ2-7; 7 nucleotides agree with TRBD2. Germline values: CDR1 SGHVS, CDR2 FQNEAQ. The V segment lost 1 base and the J segment 0 bases; nucleotides outside the gene matches: 3. This CDR3 comprises 15 residues. The CDR3: CASSLGASGSYEQYV. The CDR3 DNA is TGTGCCAGCAGCTTAGGAGCTAGCGGCTCCTACGAGCAGTACGTC.

This rearrangement joins TRBV14 to TRBJ1-1, with D possibly being TRBD1 (6 bases). Germline CDR1 is SGHDN and CDR2 is FVKESK. V was shortened by 3 bases and J by 10 bases, with 24 bases between the two germline ends. The CDR3 covers 16 residues. The CDR3 loop is CASSQTIHPPRGGAFF. CDR3 coding DNA: TGTGCCAGCAGCCAGACCATTCACCCTCCCAGAGGGGGAGCTTTCTTT.

This clonotype was found a few times. This chain connects TRBV5-1 to TRBJ2-2; 7 bases fit TRBD1. From germline, CDR1 is SGHRS and CDR2 YFSETQ. V was pared by 3 bases and J by 2 bases, with 7 bases of the junction left unmatched. The CDR3 has 16 amino acids. The CDR3: CASSSQTGLNTGELFF. CDR3 DNA sequence: TGCGCCAGCAGCTCACAGACAGGGCTCAACACCGGGGAGCTGTTTTTT.

This sequence joins TRBV28 and TRBJ1-5; TRBD1 aligns across 9 bases. This CDR3 contains 17 residues. Trimming at V came to 0 bases and at J to 4 bases, leaving 7 bases not matched to a gene. CDR1 MDHEN and CDR2 SYDVKM come from the germline V gene. In DNA, the CDR3 is TGTGCCAGCAGTTTATGGGCGGGGACAGGGTCAAATCAGCCCCAGCATTTT. This codes for CASSLWAGTGSNQPQHF.

CDR3 bases: TGTGCCAGCAGTACCCACCCAGACAGGGGGTACAATCAGCCCCAGCATTTT. Protein sequence: CASSTHPDRGYNQPQHF. This chain uses TRBV6-2 or TRBV6-3 with TRBJ1-5, with 9 bases that match TRBD1. Germline trimming cut 5 bases from V and 3 bases from J; bases unmatched to any gene: 11. This CDR3 region has 17 residues. The germline V gene encodes CDR1 MNHEY and CDR2 SVGEGT.

This clonotype was picked up many times. The gene calls are TRBV20-1 and TRBJ1-1, with 8 bases fitting TRBD1. The trim removed 6 bases at V and 11 bases at J, leaving 14 bases unmatched. Per the germline V gene, CDR1 is DFQATT and CDR2 is SNEGSKA (reference sequence). This CDR3 has 13 residues. CDR3: CSAQDRAGLVAFF. Here the CDR3 DNA reads TGCAGTGCCCAGGACAGGGCGGGACTCGTGGCTTTCTTT.

The gene calls are TRBV28 and TRBJ2-3, with TRBD1 matching 7 bases. Unmatched junction bases numbered 13, after V lost 7 bases and J lost 3 bases. CDR3 length equals 16 residues. Germline CDR1 MDHEN, CDR2 SYDVKM. CDR3 DNA: TGTGCCAGCAACTTCTGGGGGCAGGGGGTTACAGATACGCAGTATTTT. This gives the protein CASNFWGQGVTDTQYF. Full variable domain (outside the CDR3, taken from reference TRBV28 and TRBJ2-3): DVKVTQSSRYLVKRTGEKVFLECVQDMDHENMFWYRQDPGLGLRLIYFSYDVKMKEKGDIPEGYSVSREKKERFSLILESASTNQTSMYLCASNFWGQGVTDTQYFGPGTRLTVL.

This clonotype was counted only a few times. The chain employs TRBV2 and TRBJ2-3; the match to TRBD2 covers 10 bases. J lost 4 bases, V lost 9 bases, and 10 bases had no gene match. Per germline, CDR1 SNHLY and CDR2 FYNNEI. CDR3 length: 15 amino acids. The chain's CDR3 is CARRSGGAISDTQYF. In DNA, the CDR3 is TGTGCCAGAAGAAGCGGGGGGGCCATATCAGATACGCAGTATTTT.

This clonotype was counted at least ten times. V and J are TRBV12-3 or TRBV12-4 and TRBJ1-2, with D maybe TRBD1 (5 bases). V was trimmed by 6 bases and J by 4 bases, leaving 9 bases between them. The CDR3 runs to 12 residues. CDR3 in amino acids: CASSRQLYGYTF. The CDR3 region has the DNA TGTGCCAGCAGCAGACAGCTCTATGGCTACACCTTC.